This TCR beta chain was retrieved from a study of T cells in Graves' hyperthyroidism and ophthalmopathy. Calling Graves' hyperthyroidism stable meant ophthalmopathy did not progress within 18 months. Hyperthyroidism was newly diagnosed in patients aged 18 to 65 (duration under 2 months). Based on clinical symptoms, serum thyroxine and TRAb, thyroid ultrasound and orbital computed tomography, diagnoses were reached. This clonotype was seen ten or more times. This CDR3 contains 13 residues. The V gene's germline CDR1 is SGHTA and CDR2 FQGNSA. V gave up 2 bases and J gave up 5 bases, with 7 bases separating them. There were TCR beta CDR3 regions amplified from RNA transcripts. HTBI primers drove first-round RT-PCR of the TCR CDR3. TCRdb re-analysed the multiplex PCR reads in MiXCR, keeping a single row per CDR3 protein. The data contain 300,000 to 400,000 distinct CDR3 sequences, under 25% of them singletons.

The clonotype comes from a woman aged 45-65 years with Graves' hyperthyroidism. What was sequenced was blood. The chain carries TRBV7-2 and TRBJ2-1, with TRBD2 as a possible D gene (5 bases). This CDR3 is CASSLTGNNEQFF. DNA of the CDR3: TGTGCCAGCAGCTTAACCGGGAACAATGAGCAGTTCTTC. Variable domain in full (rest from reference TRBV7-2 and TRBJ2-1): GAGVSQSPSNKVTEKGKDVELRCDPISGHTALYWYRQSLGQGLEFLIYFQGNSAPDKSGLPSDRFSAERTGGSVSTLTIQRTQQEDSAVYLCASSLTGNNEQFFGPGTRLTVL.